The text below deals with one T cell receptor beta chain. Its antigen remains unknown. The sample comes from a study of T cell responses to AZD1222 COVID-19 vaccine. Findings and caveats of the study: After two AZD1222 doses, spike-specific TCR breadth and depth rose versus day 0. Baseline seropositivity occurred in only six or seven AZD1222 recipients. Clonal diversity may have been underestimated in mostly white British donors. Nearly half of spike-specific TCRs reportedly go after variant regions that carry no mutations.

Method: immunoSEQ multiplex PCR; TCRdb's copy keeps in-frame clones and lacks some. The sample includes roughly 150,000 clones, approximately 86% of them seen just once. Germline lookup yields CDR1 LNHNV and CDR2 YYDKDF (reference sequence). The CDR3 consists of 16 residues. With V trimmed by 0 bases and J by 2 bases, 7 bases remained unmatched. The sequencing here drew on peripheral blood, taken after recovery from COVID-19. The J gene is TRBJ2-7, the V gene TRBV15; TRBD2 matches at 7 bases. This receptor was taken from an adult who had recovered from COVID-19. CDR3 in DNA: TGTGCCACCAGCAGAGAGGGGCCTAGCGGTACCTACGAGCAGTACTTC. Its protein product is CATSREGPSGTYEQYF.